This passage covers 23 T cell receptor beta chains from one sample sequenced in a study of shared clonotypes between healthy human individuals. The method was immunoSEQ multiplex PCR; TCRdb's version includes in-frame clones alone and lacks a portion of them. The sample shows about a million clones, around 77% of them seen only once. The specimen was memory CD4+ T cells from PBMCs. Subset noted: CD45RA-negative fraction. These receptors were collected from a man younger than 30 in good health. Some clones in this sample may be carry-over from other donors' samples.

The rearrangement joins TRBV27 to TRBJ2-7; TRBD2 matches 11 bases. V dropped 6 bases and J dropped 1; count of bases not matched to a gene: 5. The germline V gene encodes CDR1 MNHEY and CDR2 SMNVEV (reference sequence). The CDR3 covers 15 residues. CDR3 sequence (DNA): TGTGCCAGCAGCCGGGGGACTAGCGGATCCTACGAGCAGTACTTC. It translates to CASSRGTSGSYEQYF.

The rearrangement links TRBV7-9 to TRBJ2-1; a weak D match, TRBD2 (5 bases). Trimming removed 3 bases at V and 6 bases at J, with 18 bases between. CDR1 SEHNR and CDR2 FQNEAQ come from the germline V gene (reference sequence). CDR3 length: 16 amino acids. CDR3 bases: TGTGCCAGCAGCTTCACCCCTAGCCGGGGTATCAATGAGCAGTTCTTC. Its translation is CASSFTPSRGINEQFF.

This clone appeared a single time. DNA of the CDR3: TGTGCCAGCAGCTTGGGGGTCGGGACTGAAGCTTTCTTT. Translated, it gives CASSLGVGTEAFF. V usage is TRBV5-5 and J usage is TRBJ1-1; D uncertain. The germline gives CDR1 SGHKS, CDR2 YYEKEE (reference sequence). The germline V and J ends were trimmed by 0 bases and 5 bases, with 8 bases remaining between them. The CDR3 has 13 residues.

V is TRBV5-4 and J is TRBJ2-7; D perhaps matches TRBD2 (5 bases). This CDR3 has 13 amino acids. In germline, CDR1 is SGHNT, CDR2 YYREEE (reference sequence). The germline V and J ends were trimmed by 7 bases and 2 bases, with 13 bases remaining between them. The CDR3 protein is CASRDGETYEQYF. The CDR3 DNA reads TGTGCCAGCCGGGATGGGGAGACCTACGAGCAGTACTTC.

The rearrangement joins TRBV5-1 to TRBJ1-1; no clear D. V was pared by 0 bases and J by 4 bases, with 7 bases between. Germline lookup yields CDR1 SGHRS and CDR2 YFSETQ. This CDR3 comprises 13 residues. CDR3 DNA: TGCGCCAGCAGCTTGGCCGACGGCACTGAAGCTTTCTTT. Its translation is CASSLADGTEAFF.

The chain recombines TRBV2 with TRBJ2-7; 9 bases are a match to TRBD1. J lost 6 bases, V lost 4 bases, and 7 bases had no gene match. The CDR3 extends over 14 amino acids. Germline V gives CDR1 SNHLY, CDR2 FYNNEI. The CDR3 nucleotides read TGTGCCAGCAGTGTACGGACAGGGGCAGTCGAGCAGTACTTC. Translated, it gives CASSVRTGAVEQYF.

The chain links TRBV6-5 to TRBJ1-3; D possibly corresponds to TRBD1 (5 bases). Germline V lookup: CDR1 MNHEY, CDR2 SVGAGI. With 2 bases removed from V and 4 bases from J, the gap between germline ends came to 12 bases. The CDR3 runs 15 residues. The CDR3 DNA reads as TGTGCCAGCAGTTACGGAGGGGCGCGAGGAAACACCATATATTTT. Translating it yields CASSYGGARGNTIYF.

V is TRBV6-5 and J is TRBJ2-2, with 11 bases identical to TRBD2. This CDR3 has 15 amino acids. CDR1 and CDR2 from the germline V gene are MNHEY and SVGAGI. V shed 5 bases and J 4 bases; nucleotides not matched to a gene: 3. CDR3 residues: CASSHGLAGTGELFF. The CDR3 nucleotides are TGTGCCAGCAGTCATGGACTAGCGGGCACCGGGGAGCTGTTTTTT.

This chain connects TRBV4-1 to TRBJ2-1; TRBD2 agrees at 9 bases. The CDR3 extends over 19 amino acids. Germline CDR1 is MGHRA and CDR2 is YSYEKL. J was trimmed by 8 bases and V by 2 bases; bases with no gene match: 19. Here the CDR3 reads CASSQLGTSRGGVSDEQFF. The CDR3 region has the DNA TGCGCCAGCAGCCAACTCGGGACTAGCAGGGGAGGGGTTAGTGATGAGCAGTTCTTC.

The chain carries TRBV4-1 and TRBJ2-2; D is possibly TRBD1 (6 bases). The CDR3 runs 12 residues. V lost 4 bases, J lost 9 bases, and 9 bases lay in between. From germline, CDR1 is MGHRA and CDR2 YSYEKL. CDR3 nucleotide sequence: TGCGCCAGCAGCCCGGACAGTAGGGAGCTGTTTTTT. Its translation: CASSPDSRELFF.

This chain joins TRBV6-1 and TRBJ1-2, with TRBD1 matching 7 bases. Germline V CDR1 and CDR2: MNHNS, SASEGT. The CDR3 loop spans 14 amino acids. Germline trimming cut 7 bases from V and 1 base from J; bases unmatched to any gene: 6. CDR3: CASTYSGGNYGYTF. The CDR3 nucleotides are TGTGCCAGCACCTATTCAGGGGGTAACTATGGCTACACCTTC.

The DNA of the CDR3 is TGTGCCAGCATTCCGCCGTGGGGAGGGGGTGAGCAGTTCTTC. This encodes CASIPPWGGGEQFF. This chain connects TRBV28 to TRBJ2-1; a possible D gene is TRBD2 (7 bases). V dropped 7 bases and J dropped 9 bases, with 19 bases sitting between them. Germline CDR1 and CDR2: MDHEN and SYDVKM. The CDR3 contains 14 residues.

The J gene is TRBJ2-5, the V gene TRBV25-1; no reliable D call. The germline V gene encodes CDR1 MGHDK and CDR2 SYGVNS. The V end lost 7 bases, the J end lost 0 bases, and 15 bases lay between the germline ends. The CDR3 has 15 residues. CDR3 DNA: TGTGCCAGCACTCCGGCTACCCAGTACCAAGAGACCCAGTACTTC. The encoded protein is CASTPATQYQETQYF.

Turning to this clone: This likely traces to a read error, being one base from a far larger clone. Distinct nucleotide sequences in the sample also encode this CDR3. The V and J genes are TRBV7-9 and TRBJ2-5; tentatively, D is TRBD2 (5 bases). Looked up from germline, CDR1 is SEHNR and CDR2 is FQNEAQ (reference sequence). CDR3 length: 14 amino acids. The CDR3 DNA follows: TGTGCCAGCAGCGCACGGACGGCTGGGGAGACTCAGTACTTC. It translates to CASSARTAGETQYF.

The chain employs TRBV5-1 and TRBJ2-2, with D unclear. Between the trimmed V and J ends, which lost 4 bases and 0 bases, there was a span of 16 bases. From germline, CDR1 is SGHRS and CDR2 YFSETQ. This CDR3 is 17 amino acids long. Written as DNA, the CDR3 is TGCGCCAGCAGCCAATCCCCCACGGTAGCGAACACCGGGGAGCTGTTTTTT. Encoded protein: CASSQSPTVANTGELFF.

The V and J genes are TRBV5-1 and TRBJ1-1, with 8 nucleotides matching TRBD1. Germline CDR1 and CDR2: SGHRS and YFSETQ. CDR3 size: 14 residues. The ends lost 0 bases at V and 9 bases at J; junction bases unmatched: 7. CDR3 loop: CASSLAGPGGQAFF. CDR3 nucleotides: TGCGCCAGCAGCTTGGCCGGGCCAGGGGGCCAAGCTTTCTTT.

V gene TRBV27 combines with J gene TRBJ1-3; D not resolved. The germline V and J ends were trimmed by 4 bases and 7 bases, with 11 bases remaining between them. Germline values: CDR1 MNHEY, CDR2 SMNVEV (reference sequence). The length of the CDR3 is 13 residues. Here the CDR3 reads CASSYRTGNTIYF. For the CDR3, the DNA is TGTGCCAGCAGTTACCGAACGGGGAACACCATATATTTT.

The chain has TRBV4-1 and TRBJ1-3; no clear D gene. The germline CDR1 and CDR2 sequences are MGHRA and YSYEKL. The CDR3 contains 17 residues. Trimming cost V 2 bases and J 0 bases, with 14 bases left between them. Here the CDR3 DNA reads TGCGCCAGCAGCCAATTGGGTAGGGAGAGCTCTGGAAACACCATATATTTT. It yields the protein CASSQLGRESSGNTIYF.

The CDR3 sequence: CAWKENTARKTQYF. The CDR3 nucleotides are TGTGCCTGGAAGGAGAACACGGCGCGGAAGACCCAGTACTTC. V is TRBV30 and J is TRBJ2-5; D is uncertain. Germline V lookup: CDR1 GTSNPN, CDR2 SVGIG (reference sequence). The CDR3 loop spans 14 amino acids. Trimming removed 4 bases from V and 6 bases from J, with 18 bases in between.

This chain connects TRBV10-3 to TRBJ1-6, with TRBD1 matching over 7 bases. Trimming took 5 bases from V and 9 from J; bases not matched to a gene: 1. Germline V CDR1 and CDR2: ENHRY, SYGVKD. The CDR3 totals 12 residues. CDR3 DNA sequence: TGTGCCATCAGTTCAGGGGGTTCACCCCTCCACTTT. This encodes CAISSGGSPLHF.

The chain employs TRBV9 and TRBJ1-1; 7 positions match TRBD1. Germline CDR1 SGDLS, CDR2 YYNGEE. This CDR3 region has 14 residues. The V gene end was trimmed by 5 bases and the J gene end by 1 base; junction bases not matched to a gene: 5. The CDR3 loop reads CASSARQGNTEAFF. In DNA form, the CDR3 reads TGTGCCAGCAGTGCACGACAGGGGAACACTGAAGCTTTCTTT. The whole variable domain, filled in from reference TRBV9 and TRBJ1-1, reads DSGVTQTPKHLITATGQRVTLRCSPRSGDLSVYWYQQSLDQGLQFLIQYYNGEERAKGNILERFSAQQFPDLHSELNLSSLELGDSALYFCASSARQGNTEAFFGQGTRLTVV.

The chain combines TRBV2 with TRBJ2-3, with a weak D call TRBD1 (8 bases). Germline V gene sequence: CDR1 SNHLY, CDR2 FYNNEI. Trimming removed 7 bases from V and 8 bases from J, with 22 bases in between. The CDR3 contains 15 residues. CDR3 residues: CASNYLQGGPGTQYF. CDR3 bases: TGTGCCAGCAACTACCTACAGGGGGGGCCGGGTACGCAGTATTTT. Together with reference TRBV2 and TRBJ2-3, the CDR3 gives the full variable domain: EPEVTQTPSHQVTQMGQEVILRCVPISNHLYFYWYRQILGQKVEFLVSFYNNEISEKSEIFDDQFSVERPDGSNFTLKIRSTKLEDSAMYFCASNYLQGGPGTQYFGPGTRLTVL.

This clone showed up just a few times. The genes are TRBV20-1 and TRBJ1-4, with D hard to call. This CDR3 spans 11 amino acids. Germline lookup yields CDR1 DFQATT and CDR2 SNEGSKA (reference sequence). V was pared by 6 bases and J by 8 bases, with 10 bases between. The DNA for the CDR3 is TGCAGTGCCCCTTTCGGGGAAAAACTGTTTTTT. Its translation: CSAPFGEKLFF.